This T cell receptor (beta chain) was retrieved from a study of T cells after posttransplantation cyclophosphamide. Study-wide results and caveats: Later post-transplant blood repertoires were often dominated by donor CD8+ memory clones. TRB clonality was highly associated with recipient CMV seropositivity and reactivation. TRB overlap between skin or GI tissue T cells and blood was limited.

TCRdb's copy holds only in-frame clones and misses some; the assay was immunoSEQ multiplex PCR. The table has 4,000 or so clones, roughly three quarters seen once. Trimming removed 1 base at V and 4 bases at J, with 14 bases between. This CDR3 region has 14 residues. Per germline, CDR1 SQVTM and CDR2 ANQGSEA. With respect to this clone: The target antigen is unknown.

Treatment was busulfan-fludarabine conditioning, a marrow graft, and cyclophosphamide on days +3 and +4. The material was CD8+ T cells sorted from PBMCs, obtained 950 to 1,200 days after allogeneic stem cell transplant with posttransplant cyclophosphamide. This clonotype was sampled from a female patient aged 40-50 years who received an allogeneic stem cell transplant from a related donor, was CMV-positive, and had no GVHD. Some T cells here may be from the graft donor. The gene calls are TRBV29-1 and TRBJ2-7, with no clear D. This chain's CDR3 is CSVEGPSTHYEQYF. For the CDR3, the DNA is TGCAGCGTTGAAGGTCCATCTACCCATTACGAGCAGTACTTC.